The 2 T cell receptor beta chains given below trace back to one sample, sequenced in a study of T cells after yellow fever vaccination. A single record per CDR3 protein comes from TCRdb applying MiXCR to the 5' RACE reads. This sample has fewer than 100,000 distinct CDR3 sequences, with 5.8% found just once. Here the sequenced sample was CD8+ T cells sorted from PBMCs, taken 10 days after the yellow fever booster vaccination. These receptors originate from a man aged 18 to 29 who received the YFV17D yellow fever vaccine.

Concerning this clonotype itself: A much larger clone sits a single nucleotide away, making a read error possible. V and J are TRBV4-1 and TRBJ1-1; 8 nucleotides align to TRBD1. Germline CDR1 reads MGHRA; CDR2 reads YSYEKL. CDR3 size: 18 residues. This CDR3 reads CASSQEGRGLGEDTEALF. The CDR3 DNA reads TGCGCCAGCAGCCAAGAGGGCAGGGGGCTGGGGGAGGACACTGAAGCTTTGTTT.

The J gene is TRBJ2-2, the V gene TRBV2, with D unresolved. The length of the CDR3 is 15 residues. CDR1 and CDR2 (germline): SNHLY, FYNNEI. Trimming left V 3 bases short and J 3 bases short, with 11 bases between. CDR3 sequence reads: CASSERSLDTGELFF. The DNA for the CDR3 is TGTGCCAGCAGTGAGAGAAGTCTTGACACCGGGGAGCTGTTTTTT.